In its sample, the clone carrying this T cell receptor beta chain was seen a few times. The source of the sample is a study of cytomegalovirus exposure and HLA in healthy donors. V gave up 7 bases and J gave up 1 base; unmatched junction bases: 6. Per germline, CDR1 SNHLY and CDR2 FYNNEI. There are 14 residues in the CDR3. Amplification used 60 Vbeta primers and 13 Jbeta primers. Data came from immunoSEQ multiplex PCR; TCRdb stores just in-frame clones and leaves some out. The sample includes under 150,000 clones, approximately 79% of them seen just once. The sequencing input was PBMCs. The rearrangement links TRBV2 to TRBJ1-1; 7 bases match TRBD1. This sequence originates from a woman aged 40 to 50 in good health and CMV-seropositive. The CDR3, as DNA: TGTGCCAGCATTCCTGGGACAGCGAACACTGAAGCTTTCTTT. Protein sequence: CASIPGTANTEAFF. Together with reference TRBV2 and TRBJ1-1, the CDR3 gives the full variable domain: EPEVTQTPSHQVTQMGQEVILRCVPISNHLYFYWYRQILGQKVEFLVSFYNNEISEKSEIFDDQFSVERPDGSNFTLKIRSTKLEDSAMYFCASIPGTANTEAFFGQGTRLTVV.